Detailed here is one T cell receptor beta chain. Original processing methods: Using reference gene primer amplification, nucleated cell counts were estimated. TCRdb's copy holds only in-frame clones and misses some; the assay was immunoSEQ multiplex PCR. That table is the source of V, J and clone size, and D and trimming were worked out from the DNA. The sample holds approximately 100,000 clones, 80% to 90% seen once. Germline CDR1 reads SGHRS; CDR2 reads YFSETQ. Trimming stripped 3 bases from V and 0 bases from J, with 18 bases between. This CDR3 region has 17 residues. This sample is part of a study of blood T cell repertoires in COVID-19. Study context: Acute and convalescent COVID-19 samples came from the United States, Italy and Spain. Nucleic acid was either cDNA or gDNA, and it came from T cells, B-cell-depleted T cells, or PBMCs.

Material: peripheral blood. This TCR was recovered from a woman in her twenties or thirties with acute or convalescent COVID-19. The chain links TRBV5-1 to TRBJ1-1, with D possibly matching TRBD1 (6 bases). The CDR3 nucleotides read TGCGCCAGCAGCTCGCGTCCCGGGACATTGATGAACACTGAAGCTTTCTTT. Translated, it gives CASSSRPGTLMNTEAFF.